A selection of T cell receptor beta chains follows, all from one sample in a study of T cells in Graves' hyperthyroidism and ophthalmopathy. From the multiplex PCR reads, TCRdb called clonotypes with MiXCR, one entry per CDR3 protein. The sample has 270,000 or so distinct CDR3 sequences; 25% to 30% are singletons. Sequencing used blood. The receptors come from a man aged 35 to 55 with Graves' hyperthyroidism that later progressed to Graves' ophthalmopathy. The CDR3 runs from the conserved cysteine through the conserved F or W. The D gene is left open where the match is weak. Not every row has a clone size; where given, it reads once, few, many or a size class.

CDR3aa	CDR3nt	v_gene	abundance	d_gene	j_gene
CASSDGTDHQPQHF	TGTGCCAGCAGTGACGGGACAGACCATCAGCCCCAGCATTTT	TRBV6-1	NA	TRBD1	TRBJ1-5
CASSGTQGADQPQHF	TGTGCCAGCAGCGGGACACAGGGGGCGGATCAGCCCCAGCATTTT	TRBV6-5	many	TRBD1	TRBJ1-5
CASSSRSGAPREQYF	TGTGCCAGCAGCTCGAGGAGCGGAGCCCCTCGCGAGCAGTACTTC	TRBV7-2	NA	NA	TRBJ2-7
CATSDLVDNTGELFF	TGTGCCACCAGTGATTTGGTGGATAACACCGGGGAGCTGTTTTTT	TRBV24-1	NA	NA	TRBJ2-2
CSVASDTQYF	TGCAGCGTTGCGTCCGATACGCAGTATTTT	TRBV29-1	NA	NA	TRBJ2-3
CASSQSPRVTEAFF	TGCGCCAGCAGCCAATCACCCAGGGTCACTGAAGCTTTCTTT	TRBV4-1	many	NA	TRBJ1-1
CSAREVEGGPSETQYF	TGCAGTGCTCGCGAGGTAGAGGGAGGACCCTCGGAGACCCAGTACTTC	TRBV20-1	many	NA	TRBJ2-5
CASSARGGNYEQYF	TGTGCCAGCAGCGCACGAGGGGGAAACTACGAGCAGTACTTC	TRBV9	many	NA	TRBJ2-7
CASSWQPDHNYGYTF	TGTGCCAGTAGCTGGCAACCAGACCACAACTATGGCTACACCTTC	TRBV19	many	NA	TRBJ1-2
CASSPLGGDSPLHF	TGTGCCAGCAGTCCCCTGGGCGGGGATTCACCCCTCCACTTT	TRBV12-3/TRBV12-4	NA	NA	TRBJ1-6
CSVGRDRGRETQYF	TGCAGCGTTGGTCGGGACAGGGGGCGAGAGACCCAGTACTTC	TRBV29-1	many	TRBD1	TRBJ2-5
CASSLSGLLKANTGELFF	TGTGCCAGCAGCTTATCGGGTTTATTAAAGGCGAACACCGGGGAGCTGTTTTTT	TRBV7-2	many	NA	TRBJ2-2
CASSTPTEAYEQYF	TGTGCCAGCAGTACCCCGACAGAAGCCTACGAGCAGTACTTC	TRBV28	many	NA	TRBJ2-7
CASSYSRVLETQYF	TGTGCCAGCAGTTACTCGCGAGTGCTAGAGACCCAGTACTTC	TRBV6-2/TRBV6-3	NA	NA	TRBJ2-5
CASSSGTGLVRQPQHF	TGTGCCAGCAGCTCCGGGACAGGGCTGGTTAGGCAGCCCCAGCATTTT	TRBV11-2	many	TRBD1	TRBJ1-5
CASSYSRQGRILSNQPQHF	TGTGCCAGCAGTTACTCCCGACAGGGGAGAATCTTAAGCAATCAGCCCCAGCATTTT	TRBV6-2/TRBV6-3	many	TRBD1	TRBJ1-5
CASKNRESREQYF	TGTGCCAGCAAAAACAGGGAATCGAGGGAGCAGTACTTC	TRBV12-3/TRBV12-4	many	NA	TRBJ2-7
CASSLFPDSASGELFF	TGTGCCAGCAGTTTATTCCCGGACAGTGCATCCGGGGAGCTGTTTTTT	TRBV27	many	NA	TRBJ2-2
CSAKDSRSYEQYF	TGCAGTGCCAAGGACAGCCGATCCTACGAGCAGTACTTC	TRBV20-1	many	NA	TRBJ2-7
CASSYGQGAYGYTF	TGTGCCAGCAGTTACGGACAGGGGGCCTATGGCTACACCTTC	TRBV6-5	many	TRBD1	TRBJ1-2
CASSLSRGIRSPLHF	TGTGCCAGCAGTTTATCCCGTGGAATCCGCTCACCCCTCCACTTT	TRBV27	once	NA	TRBJ1-6
CASSRTVSTEAFF	TGCGCCAGCAGCCGCACAGTGAGCACTGAAGCTTTCTTT	TRBV5-1	many	NA	TRBJ1-1
CAWSEGNWPQHF	TGTGCCTGGAGTGAGGGGAACTGGCCCCAGCATTTT	TRBV30	NA	NA	TRBJ1-5
CASSRTGGSNQPRHF	TGTGCCAGCAGTCGGACAGGCGGCAGCAATCAGCCCCGGCATTTT	TRBV12-3/TRBV12-4	few	TRBD1	TRBJ1-5
CASSILATVGNQPQHF	TGTGCCAGTAGTATTTTGGCGACAGTGGGCAATCAGCCCCAGCATTTT	TRBV19	NA	NA	TRBJ1-5
CASKGWGEPQHF	TGTGCCAGCAAGGGGTGGGGTGAGCCCCAGCATTTT	TRBV2	many	NA	TRBJ1-5
CATSDPGTDTQYF	TGTGCCACCAGTGACCCCGGGACAGATACGCAGTATTTT	TRBV24-1	NA	NA	TRBJ2-3
CASGLTQTGVEQETQYF	TGTGCTAGTGGTTTGACTCAAACAGGGGTGGAGCAAGAGACCCAGTACTTC	TRBV12-5	NA	TRBD1	TRBJ2-5
CASSLGPPGTYEQYF	TGTGCCAGCAGCTTAGGCCCCCCAGGCACCTACGAGCAGTACTTC	TRBV7-2	many	NA	TRBJ2-7
CASSERRDGELFF	TGTGCCAGCAGTGAAAGGAGGGACGGGGAGCTGTTTTTT	TRBV2	many	NA	TRBJ2-2
CADTGDGTEAFF	TGTGCCGATACAGGGGATGGGACTGAAGCTTTCTTT	TRBV27	many	TRBD1	TRBJ1-1
CATSDPGTGYGYTF	TGTGCCACCAGTGACCCCGGGACAGGCTATGGCTACACCTTC	TRBV24-1	many	TRBD1	TRBJ1-2
CASSLTGMSPEQYF	TGCGCCAGCAGCTTGACGGGGATGAGCCCCGAGCAGTACTTC	TRBV5-1	few	NA	TRBJ2-7
CASSSLDLGKNIQYF	TGTGCCAGCAGTTCCTTGGATTTAGGCAAAAACATTCAGTACTTC	TRBV12-3/TRBV12-4	NA	NA	TRBJ2-4
CAITAGGNTEAFF	TGTGCCATCACCGCTGGCGGGAACACTGAAGCTTTCTTT	TRBV10-3	many	NA	TRBJ1-1
CASSSVDRGRIGYTF	TGTGCCAGTAGTTCCGTGGACAGGGGGCGGATTGGCTACACCTTC	TRBV19	many	TRBD1	TRBJ1-2
CASSYSLPHGTGELFF	TGTGCCAGCAGTTACTCCCTACCACATGGCACCGGGGAGCTGTTTTTT	TRBV6-5	many	NA	TRBJ2-2
CASSFRDRERGSYEQYF	TGCGCCAGCAGCTTTCGGGATCGAGAGCGGGGCTCCTACGAGCAGTACTTC	TRBV5-1	many	TRBD2	TRBJ2-7
CASTRDSLGETQYF	TGCGCCAGCACCCGGGACAGCCTCGGGGAGACCCAGTACTTC	TRBV5-1	many	TRBD1	TRBJ2-5
CASSSRDDAFF	TGTGCCAGCAGCTCTCGGGACGACGCTTTCTTT	TRBV2	many	NA	TRBJ1-1
CASSPPVNLDTEAFF	TGTGCCAGCTCACCACCCGTTAACTTAGACACTGAAGCTTTCTTT	TRBV18	many	NA	TRBJ1-1
CASSLAQGNGAEAFF	TGCGCCAGCAGCTTGGCGCAGGGTAATGGTGCTGAAGCTTTCTTT	TRBV5-1	many	NA	TRBJ1-1
CSVEGRVRDEQYF	TGCAGCGTTGAAGGGAGGGTTCGGGACGAGCAGTACTTC	TRBV29-1	many	NA	TRBJ2-7